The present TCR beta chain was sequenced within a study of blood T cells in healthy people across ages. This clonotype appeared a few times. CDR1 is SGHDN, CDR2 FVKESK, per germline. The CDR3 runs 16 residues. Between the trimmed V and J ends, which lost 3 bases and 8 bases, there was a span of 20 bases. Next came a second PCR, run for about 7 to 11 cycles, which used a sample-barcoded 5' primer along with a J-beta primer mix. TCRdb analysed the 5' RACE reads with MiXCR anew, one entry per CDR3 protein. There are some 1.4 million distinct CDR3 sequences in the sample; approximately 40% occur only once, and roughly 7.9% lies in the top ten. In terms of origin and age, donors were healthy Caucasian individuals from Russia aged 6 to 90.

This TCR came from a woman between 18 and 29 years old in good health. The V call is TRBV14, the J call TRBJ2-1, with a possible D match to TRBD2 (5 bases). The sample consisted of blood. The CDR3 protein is CASSQRERELIDEQFF. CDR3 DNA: TGTGCCAGCAGCCAGCGCGAGAGGGAGCTGATTGATGAGCAGTTCTTC.